The rows below give T cell receptor beta chains drawn from one sample of a study of chemoradiotherapy in HPV16-positive cancers. Sequencing used immunoSEQ multiplex PCR; TCRdb keeps in-frame clones, though not all of them. Of 40,000 or so clones in the sample, 65% to 80% were seen once. The input for sequencing was blood, taken from a patient who underwent chemoradiotherapy. The receptor set was obtained from a human donor with HPV-associated anogenital cancer. Both conserved end residues are part of each CDR3. D genes are given only for firm matches. Size is omitted from some rows. Given values are once, few, many or a class for expanded clones.

>NA|NA|TRBV10-3|TRBJ2-3
CAISGPPPGDTQYF
TGTGCCATCAGTGGACCTCCACCCGGGGATACGCAGTATTTT
>NA|NA|TRBV5-8|TRBJ1-3
CASSSPGNTIYF
TGTGCCAGCAGCTCCCCTGGAAACACCATATATTTT
>NA|NA|TRBV7-2|TRBJ1-1
CASSRQRRAFF
TGTGCCAGCAGCAGGCAAAGGAGGGCTTTCTTT
>TRBD2|NA|TRBV5-1|TRBJ2-7
CASSFTGGPYEQYF
TGCGCCAGCAGTTTTACGGGGGGGCCCTACGAGCAGTACTTC
>TRBD1|NA|TRBV27|TRBJ2-1
CASSPTEGQGNNEQFF
TGTGCCAGCAGTCCGACAGAAGGACAGGGTAACAATGAGCAGTTCTTC
>NA|NA|TRBV9|TRBJ1-1
CASSVLPGGNTEAFF
TGTGCCAGCAGCGTCTTGCCCGGGGGTAACACTGAAGCTTTCTTT
>TRBD2|NA|TRBV2|TRBJ2-1
CASRVAGGLYNEQFF
TGTGCCAGCAGGGTAGCGGGGGGGCTTTACAATGAGCAGTTCTTC
>NA|NA|TRBV13|TRBJ1-1
CASSLGGRSEAFF
TGTGCCAGCAGCTTAGGGGGGCGGTCTGAAGCTTTCTTT
>TRBD1|NA|TRBV6-6|TRBJ1-3
CASRGTGSISGNTIYF
TGTGCCAGCAGGGGGACAGGGTCGATCTCTGGAAACACCATATATTTT
>NA|few|TRBV23-1|TRBJ1-1
CASSRFEAFF
TGCGCCAGCAGTCGGTTTGAAGCTTTCTTT
>NA|NA|TRBV10-3|TRBJ2-1
CAISESIGQYNEQFF
TGTGCCATCAGTGAGTCGATCGGACAATACAATGAGCAGTTCTTC
>NA|once|TRBV29-1|TRBJ2-1
CSVWDNEQFF
TGCAGCGTTTGGGACAATGAGCAGTTCTTC
>NA|NA|TRBV30|TRBJ1-2
CAWSVRGGSGYTF
TGTGCCTGGAGTGTACGGGGAGGGTCTGGCTACACCTTC
>TRBD2|NA|TRBV9|TRBJ2-5
CASSVTPGTSGVETQYF
TGTGCCAGCAGCGTAACGCCCGGGACTAGCGGGGTCGAGACCCAGTACTTC
>NA|NA|TRBV7-6|TRBJ2-5
CASSLGGRQETQYF
TGTGCCAGCAGCTTAGGGGGGCGGCAAGAGACCCAGTACTTC
>TRBD2|NA|TRBV18|TRBJ2-2
CASSPRTSGNTGELFF
TGTGCCAGCTCACCACGGACTAGCGGGAACACCGGGGAGCTGTTTTTT
>NA|NA|TRBV15|TRBJ2-7
CATSIQQGYEQYF
TGTGCCACCAGCATCCAACAGGGATACGAGCAGTACTTC
>NA|NA|TRBV19|TRBJ1-1
CATGTDMNTEAFF
TGTGCCACGGGAACAGACATGAACACTGAAGCTTTCTTT
>TRBD1|NA|TRBV29-1|TRBJ2-1
CSVDPGQSNEQFF
TGCAGCGTTGATCCGGGACAGAGCAATGAGCAGTTCTTC
>TRBD2|NA|TRBV5-1|TRBJ2-1
CASSPGGADFEQFF
TGCGCCAGCAGTCCGGGGGGGGCAGATTTTGAGCAGTTCTTC
>NA|NA|TRBV5-8|TRBJ1-5
CASSLGTAGAQPQHF
TGTGCCAGCAGCTTGGGAACGGCAGGGGCTCAGCCCCAGCATTTT
>NA|NA|TRBV5-6|TRBJ2-2
CASSLIGGETGELFF
TGTGCCAGCAGCTTGATAGGGGGTGAGACCGGGGAGCTGTTTTTT
>NA|NA|TRBV9|TRBJ2-7
CASSVGPDTYYEQYF
TGTGCCAGCAGCGTGGGCCCGGACACCTACTACGAGCAGTACTTC
>NA|NA|TRBV16|TRBJ1-2
CASSHGPGNQSGYTF
TGTGCCAGCAGCCATGGACCCGGCAATCAGTCCGGCTACACCTTC
>NA|once|TRBV15|TRBJ2-7
CATSRDDLLYEQYF
TGTGCCACCAGCAGAGATGACCTTCTCTACGAGCAGTACTTC
>NA|NA|TRBV18|TRBJ1-5
CASSPQSSGHNQPQHF
TGTGCCAGCTCACCACAAAGCTCAGGGCATAATCAGCCCCAGCATTTT
>NA|NA|TRBV19|TRBJ2-2
CASRWGATGELFF
TGTGCCAGTAGATGGGGAGCCACCGGGGAGCTGTTTTTT
>NA|few|TRBV13|TRBJ1-1
CASSLAGSDEAFF
TGTGCCAGCAGCTTAGCAGGGAGCGATGAAGCTTTCTTT
>TRBD1|few|TRBV6-5|TRBJ1-6
CASSYSRTGDSPLHF
TGTGCCAGCAGTTACTCGAGGACAGGGGATTCACCCCTCCACTTT
>NA|few|TRBV7-6|TRBJ2-2
CASSLSSTGELFF
TGTGCCAGCAGCTTATCCAGCACCGGGGAGCTGTTTTTT
>NA|NA|TRBV6-5|TRBJ2-7
CASRHPGTYEQYF
TGTGCCAGCAGACACCCAGGGACCTACGAGCAGTACTTC
>NA|NA|TRBV4-1|TRBJ2-2
CASSRPNTGELFF
TGCGCCAGCAGCCGACCGAACACCGGGGAGCTGTTTTTT
>NA|NA|TRBV7-3|TRBJ1-6
CASSLRFRNSPLHF
TGTGCCAGCAGCTTACGGTTCCGTAATTCACCCCTCCACTTT
>NA|NA|TRBV27|TRBJ1-6
CASSSGPGQTTLPLHF
TGTGCCAGCAGTTCCGGACCGGGTCAGACTACCTTACCCCTCCACTTT
>NA|NA|TRBV28|TRBJ1-6
CASKGQNNSPLHF
TGTGCCAGCAAGGGACAAAATAATTCACCCCTCCACTTT
>NA|NA|TRBV7-8|TRBJ1-5
CASSSDDDGNQPQHF
TGTGCCAGCAGCTCCGACGATGACGGCAATCAGCCCCAGCATTTT
>TRBD1|NA|TRBV29-1|TRBJ2-7
CSVEEQGAGEQYF
TGCAGCGTTGAGGAGCAGGGGGCGGGCGAGCAGTACTTC
>TRBD1|medium-sized|TRBV2|TRBJ2-5
CASRVRQGARETQYF
TGTGCCAGCAGGGTTCGACAGGGGGCGAGGGAGACCCAGTACTTC
>NA|NA|TRBV4-1|TRBJ1-5
CASSLQVFLSWVEQPQHF
TGCGCCAGCAGCCTCCAAGTTTTTTTGTCGTGGGTAGAACAGCCCCAGCATTTT
>TRBD2|NA|TRBV7-3|TRBJ2-2
CASSPKRGIGELFF
TGTGCCAGCAGCCCTAAGCGGGGGATCGGGGAGCTGTTTTTT
>TRBD1|NA|TRBV10-3|TRBJ2-7
CAIRGQALSTSSYEQYF
TGTGCCATCAGAGGACAGGCGCTATCCACAAGCTCCTACGAGCAGTACTTC
>TRBD1|few|TRBV2|TRBJ1-6
CASRPGQGSGSPLHF
TGTGCCAGCAGGCCTGGACAGGGGTCGGGTTCACCCCTCCACTTT
>NA|NA|TRBV11-2|TRBJ1-6
CASRRGTEYNSPLHF
TGTGCCAGCAGACGCGGGACCGAATATAATTCACCCCTCCACTTT
>TRBD1|NA|TRBV9|TRBJ2-2
CASSVAIGGRRTGELFF
TGTGCCAGCAGCGTAGCCATAGGGGGCAGACGCACCGGGGAGCTGTTTTTT
>NA|NA|TRBV19|TRBJ2-2
CASEQSSRTGELFF
TGTGCCAGTGAACAGAGTTCGAGAACCGGGGAGCTGTTTTTT
>NA|few|TRBV5-8|TRBJ2-7
CASSLSVNDYYEQYF
TGTGCCAGCAGCTTGAGTGTGAACGACTACTACGAGCAGTACTTC
>TRBD1|NA|TRBV18|TRBJ2-5
CASSPGTGNQETQYF
TGTGCCAGCTCACCCGGGACAGGGAATCAAGAGACCCAGTACTTC
>NA|NA|TRBV7-2|TRBJ1-1
CASSLELIGGGLNTEAFF
TGTGCCAGCAGCTTAGAATTAATCGGGGGGGGGTTGAACACTGAAGCTTTCTTT
>TRBD1|NA|TRBV7-9|TRBJ1-2
CASSSGTDGGYTF
TGTGCCAGCAGCTCCGGGACAGACGGCGGCTACACCTTC
>NA|NA|TRBV12-5|TRBJ2-2
CASGLGVAGELFF
TGTGCTAGTGGTTTGGGGGTGGCCGGGGAGCTGTTTTTT
>TRBD2|NA|TRBV19|TRBJ2-3
CASRVAGADTQYF
TGTGCCAGTAGGGTAGCGGGCGCAGATACGCAGTATTTT
>NA|NA|TRBV5-5|TRBJ2-2
CASSLQASPGELFF
TGTGCCAGCAGCTTACAGGCTTCCCCGGGGGAGCTGTTTTTT
>NA|once|TRBV4-1|TRBJ2-5
CASSQDRAGRGTQYF
TGCGCCAGCAGCCAAGATCGAGCGGGTCGGGGGACCCAGTACTTC
>NA|NA|TRBV7-9|TRBJ1-4
CASSYQGTSTNEKLFF
TGTGCCAGCAGCTATCAGGGGACCTCAACTAATGAAAAACTGTTTTTT